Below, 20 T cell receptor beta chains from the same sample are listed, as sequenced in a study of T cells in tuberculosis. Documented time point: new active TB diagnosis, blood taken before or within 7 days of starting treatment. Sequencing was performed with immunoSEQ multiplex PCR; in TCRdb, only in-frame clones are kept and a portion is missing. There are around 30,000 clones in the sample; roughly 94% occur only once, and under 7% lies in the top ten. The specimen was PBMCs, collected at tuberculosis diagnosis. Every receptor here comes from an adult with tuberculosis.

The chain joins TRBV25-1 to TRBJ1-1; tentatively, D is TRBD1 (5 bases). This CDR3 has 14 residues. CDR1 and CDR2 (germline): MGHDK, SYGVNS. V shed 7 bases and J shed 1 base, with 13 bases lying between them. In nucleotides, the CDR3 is TGTGCCAGCAACCGGGCAGGGAAGAACACTGAAGCTTTCTTT. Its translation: CASNRAGKNTEAFF.

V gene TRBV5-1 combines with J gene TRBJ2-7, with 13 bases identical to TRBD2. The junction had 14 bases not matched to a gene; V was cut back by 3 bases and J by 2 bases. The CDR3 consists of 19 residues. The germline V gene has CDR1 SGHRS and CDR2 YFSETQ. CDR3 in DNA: TGCGCCAGCAGCTCGACAAGACGACTAGCGGGAGGATTACCCTACGAGCAGTACTTC. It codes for CASSSTRRLAGGLPYEQYF.

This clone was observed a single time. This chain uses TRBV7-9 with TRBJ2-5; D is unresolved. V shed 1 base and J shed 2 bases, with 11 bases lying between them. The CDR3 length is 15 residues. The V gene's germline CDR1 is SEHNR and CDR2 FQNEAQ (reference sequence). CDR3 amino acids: CASSLGPSGQETQYF. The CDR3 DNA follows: TGTGCCAGCAGCTTAGGCCCTAGTGGACAAGAGACCCAGTACTTC. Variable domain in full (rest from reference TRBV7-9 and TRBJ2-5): DTGVSQNPRHKITKRGQNVTFRCDPISEHNRLYWYRQTLGQGPEFLTYFQNEAQLEKSRLLSDRFSAERPKGSFSTLEIQRTEQGDSAMYLCASSLGPSGQETQYFGPGTRLLVL.

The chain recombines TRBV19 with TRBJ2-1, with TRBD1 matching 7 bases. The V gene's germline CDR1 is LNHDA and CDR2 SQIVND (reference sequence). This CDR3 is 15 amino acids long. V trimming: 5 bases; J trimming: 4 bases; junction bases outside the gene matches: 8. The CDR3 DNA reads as TGTGCCAGTAGTTCCGACAGGGTCGGTTACAATGAGCAGTTCTTC. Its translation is CASSSDRVGYNEQFF.

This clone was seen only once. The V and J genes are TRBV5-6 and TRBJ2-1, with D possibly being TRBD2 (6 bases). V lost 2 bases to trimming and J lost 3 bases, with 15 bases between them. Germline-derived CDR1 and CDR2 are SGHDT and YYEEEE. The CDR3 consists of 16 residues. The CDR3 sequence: CASSLIRDSNYNEQFF. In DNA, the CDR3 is TGTGCCAGCAGCTTAATCCGGGACTCCAACTACAATGAGCAGTTCTTC.

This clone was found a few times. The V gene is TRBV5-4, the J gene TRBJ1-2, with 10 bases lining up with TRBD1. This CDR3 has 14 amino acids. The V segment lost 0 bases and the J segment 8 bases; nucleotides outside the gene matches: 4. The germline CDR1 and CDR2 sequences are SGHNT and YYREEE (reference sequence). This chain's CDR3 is CASSLGTGGRGYTF. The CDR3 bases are TGTGCCAGCAGCTTGGGGACAGGGGGTAGGGGCTACACCTTC.

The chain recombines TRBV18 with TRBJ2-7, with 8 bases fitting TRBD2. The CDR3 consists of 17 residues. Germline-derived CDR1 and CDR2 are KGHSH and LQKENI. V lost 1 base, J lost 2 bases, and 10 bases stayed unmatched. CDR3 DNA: TGTGCCAGCTCACCACTACCCTCCGGGAGGGCCCCCTACGAGCAGTACTTC. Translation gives CASSPLPSGRAPYEQYF.

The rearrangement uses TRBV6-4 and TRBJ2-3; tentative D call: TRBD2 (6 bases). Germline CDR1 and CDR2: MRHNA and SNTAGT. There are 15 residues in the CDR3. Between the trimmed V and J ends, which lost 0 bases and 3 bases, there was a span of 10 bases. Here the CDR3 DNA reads TGTGCCAGCAGTGACTCGACTAGTTTGACAGATACGCAGTATTTT. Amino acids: CASSDSTSLTDTQYF.

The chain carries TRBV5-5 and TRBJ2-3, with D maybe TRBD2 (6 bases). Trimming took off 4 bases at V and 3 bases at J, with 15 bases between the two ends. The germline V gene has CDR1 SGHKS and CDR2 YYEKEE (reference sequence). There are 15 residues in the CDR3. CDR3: CASSDQRASTDTQYF. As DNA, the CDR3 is TGTGCCAGCAGCGATCAGCGGGCTAGTACAGATACGCAGTATTTT.

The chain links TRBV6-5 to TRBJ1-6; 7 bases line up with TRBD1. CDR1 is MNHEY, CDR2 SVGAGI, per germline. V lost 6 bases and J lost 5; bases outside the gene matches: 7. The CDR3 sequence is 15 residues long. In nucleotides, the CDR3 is TGTGCCAGCAGGGCTAGGACAGGAAATAATTCACCCCTCCACTTT. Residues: CASRARTGNNSPLHF.

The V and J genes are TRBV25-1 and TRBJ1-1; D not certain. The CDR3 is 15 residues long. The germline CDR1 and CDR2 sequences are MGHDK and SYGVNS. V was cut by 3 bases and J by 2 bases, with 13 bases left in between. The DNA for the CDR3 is TGTGCCAGCAGTGATGAAGTTAGAATTAACACTGAAGCTTTCTTT. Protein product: CASSDEVRINTEAFF.

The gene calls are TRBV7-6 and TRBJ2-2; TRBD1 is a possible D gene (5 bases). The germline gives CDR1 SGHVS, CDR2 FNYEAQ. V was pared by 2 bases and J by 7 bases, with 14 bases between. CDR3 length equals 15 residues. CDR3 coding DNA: TGTGCCAGCAGCTTAAAGGCAGGGTCGAACGGGGAGCTGTTTTTT. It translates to CASSLKAGSNGELFF. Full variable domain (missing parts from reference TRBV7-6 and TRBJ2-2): GAGVSQSPRYKVTKRGQDVALRCDPISGHVSLYWYRQALGQGPEFLTYFNYEAQQDKSGLPNDRFSAERPEGSISTLTIQRTEQRDSAMYRCASSLKAGSNGELFFGEGSRLTVL.

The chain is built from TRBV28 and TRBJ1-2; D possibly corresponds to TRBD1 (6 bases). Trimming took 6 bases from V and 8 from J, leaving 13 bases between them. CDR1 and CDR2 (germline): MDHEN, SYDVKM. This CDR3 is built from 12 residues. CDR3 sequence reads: CASREQGRGYTF. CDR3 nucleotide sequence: TGTGCCAGCAGGGAACAGGGTAGGGGCTACACCTTC.

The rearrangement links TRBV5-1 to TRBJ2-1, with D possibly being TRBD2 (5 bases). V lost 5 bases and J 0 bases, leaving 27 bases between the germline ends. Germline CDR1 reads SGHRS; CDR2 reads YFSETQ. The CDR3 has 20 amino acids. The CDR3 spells CASSLLLHASIGSSYNEQFF. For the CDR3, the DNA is TGCGCCAGCAGTCTTCTACTTCACGCCTCGATAGGGAGCTCCTACAATGAGCAGTTCTTC. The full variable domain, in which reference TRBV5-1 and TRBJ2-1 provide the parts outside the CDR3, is KAGVTQTPRYLIKTRGQQVTLSCSPISGHRSVSWYQQTPGQGLQFLFEYFSETQRNKGNFPGRFSGRQFSNSRSEMNVSTLELGDSALYLCASSLLLHASIGSSYNEQFFGPGTRLTVL.

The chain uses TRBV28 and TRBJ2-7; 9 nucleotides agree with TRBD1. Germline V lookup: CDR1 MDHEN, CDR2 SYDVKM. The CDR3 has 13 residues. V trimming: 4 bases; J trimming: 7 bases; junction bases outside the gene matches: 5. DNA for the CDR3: TGTGCCAGCAGTTGGGACAGGGTAGAAGAGCAGTACTTC. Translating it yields CASSWDRVEEQYF.

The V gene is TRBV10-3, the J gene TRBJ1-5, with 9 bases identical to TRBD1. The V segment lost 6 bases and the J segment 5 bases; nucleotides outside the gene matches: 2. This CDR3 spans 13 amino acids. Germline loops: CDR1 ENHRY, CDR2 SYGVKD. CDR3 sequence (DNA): TGTGCCATCAGAACAGGGGGCGATCAGCCCCAGCATTTT. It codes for CAIRTGGDQPQHF.

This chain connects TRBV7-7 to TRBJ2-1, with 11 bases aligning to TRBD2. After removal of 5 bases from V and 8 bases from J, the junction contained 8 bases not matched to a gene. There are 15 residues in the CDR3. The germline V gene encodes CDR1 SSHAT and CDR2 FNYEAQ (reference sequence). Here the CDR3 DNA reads TGTGCCAGCAGCCGTCTAGCGGGAGGTGTAGATGAGCAGTTCTTC. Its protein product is CASSRLAGGVDEQFF.

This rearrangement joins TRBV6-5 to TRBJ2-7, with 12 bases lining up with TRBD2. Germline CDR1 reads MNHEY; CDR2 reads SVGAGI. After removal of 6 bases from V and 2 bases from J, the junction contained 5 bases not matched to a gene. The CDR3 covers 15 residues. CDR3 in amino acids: CASRPRLAGAYEQYF. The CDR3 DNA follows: TGTGCCAGCAGACCTCGACTAGCGGGGGCCTACGAGCAGTACTTC.

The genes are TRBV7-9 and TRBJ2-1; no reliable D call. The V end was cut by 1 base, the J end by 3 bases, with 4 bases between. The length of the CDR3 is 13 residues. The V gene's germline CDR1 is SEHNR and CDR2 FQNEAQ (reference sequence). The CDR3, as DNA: TGTGCCAGCAGCTTAGTACTCTACAATGAGCAGTTCTTC. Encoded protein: CASSLVLYNEQFF.

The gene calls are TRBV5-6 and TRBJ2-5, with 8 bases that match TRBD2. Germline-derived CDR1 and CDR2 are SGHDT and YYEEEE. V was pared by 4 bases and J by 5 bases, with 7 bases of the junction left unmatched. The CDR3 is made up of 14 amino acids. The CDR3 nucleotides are TGTGCCAGCAGCGGGACTAGTCCCTTGGAGACCCAGTACTTC. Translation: CASSGTSPLETQYF.